The T cell receptor (beta chain) under discussion was sequenced for a study of cytomegalovirus exposure and HLA in healthy donors. General study results and limits: There were some public TCRs occurring in many donors, but most TCR sequences were rare.

The table came from immunoSEQ multiplex PCR; TCRdb's copy has only in-frame clones and leaves some out. The sample shows some 130,000 clones, roughly 90% of them seen only once. With respect to this clone: Antigen specificity is unknown.

Trimming cost V 4 bases and J 6 bases, with 17 bases left between them. Germline CDR1 and CDR2: SGHRS and YFSETQ. The CDR3 has 15 amino acids. Sequencing was performed on PBMCs. This chain uses TRBV5-1 with TRBJ1-5; tentative D call: TRBD1 (6 bases). The sequence derives from a man aged 25 to 40 in good health and CMV-seronegative. The CDR3 loop is CASSSTGSVGQPQHF. Here the CDR3 DNA reads TGCGCCAGCAGCAGCACAGGGTCGGTAGGTCAGCCCCAGCATTTT.